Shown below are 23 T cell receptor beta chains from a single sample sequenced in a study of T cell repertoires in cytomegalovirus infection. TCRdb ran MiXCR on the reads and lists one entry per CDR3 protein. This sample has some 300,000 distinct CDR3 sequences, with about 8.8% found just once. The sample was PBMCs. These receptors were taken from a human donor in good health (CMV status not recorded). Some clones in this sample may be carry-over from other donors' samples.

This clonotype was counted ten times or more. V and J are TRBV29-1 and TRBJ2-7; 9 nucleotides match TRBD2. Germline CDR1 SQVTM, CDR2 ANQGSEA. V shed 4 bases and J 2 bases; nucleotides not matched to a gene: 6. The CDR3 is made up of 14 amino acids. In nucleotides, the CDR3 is TGCAGCGTTGGTGTGACTAGCGGTGCCTACGAGCAGTACTTC. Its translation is CSVGVTSGAYEQYF.

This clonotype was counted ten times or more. The CDR3 region has the DNA TGTGCCAGCAGCTACCGGGACCGCTATGGCTACACCTTC. Amino acids: CASSYRDRYGYTF. The V gene is TRBV7-2, the J gene TRBJ1-2; perhaps TRBD1 as D (5 bases). The CDR3 is made up of 13 amino acids. Trimming pared 4 bases from V and 4 bases from J, leaving 10 bases between. CDR1 and CDR2 from the germline V gene are SGHTA and FQGNSA. The variable domain in full, with the rest retrieved from reference TRBV7-2 and TRBJ1-2, is GAGVSQSPSNKVTEKGKDVELRCDPISGHTALYWYRQSLGQGLEFLIYFQGNSAPDKSGLPSDRFSAERTGGSVSTLTIQRTQQEDSAVYLCASSYRDRYGYTFGSGTRLTVV.

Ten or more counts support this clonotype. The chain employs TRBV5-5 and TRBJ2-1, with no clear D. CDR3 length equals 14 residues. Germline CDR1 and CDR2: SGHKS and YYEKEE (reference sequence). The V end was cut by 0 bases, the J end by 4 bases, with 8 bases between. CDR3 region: CASSLGAGYNEQFF. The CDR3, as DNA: TGTGCCAGCAGCTTGGGGGCAGGATACAATGAGCAGTTCTTC.

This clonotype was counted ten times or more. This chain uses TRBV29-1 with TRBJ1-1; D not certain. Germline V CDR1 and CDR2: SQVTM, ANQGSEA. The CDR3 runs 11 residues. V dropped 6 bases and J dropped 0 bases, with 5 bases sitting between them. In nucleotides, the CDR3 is TGCAGCGTCGGGATGAACACTGAAGCTTTCTTT. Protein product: CSVGMNTEAFF.

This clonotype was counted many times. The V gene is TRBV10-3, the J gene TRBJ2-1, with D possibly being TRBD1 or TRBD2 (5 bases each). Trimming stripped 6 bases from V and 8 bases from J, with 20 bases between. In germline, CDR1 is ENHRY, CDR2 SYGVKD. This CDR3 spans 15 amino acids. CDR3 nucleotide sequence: TGTGCCATCAGCCAGGGACCCCCGGGCCTGGATGAGCAGTTCTTC. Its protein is CAISQGPPGLDEQFF.

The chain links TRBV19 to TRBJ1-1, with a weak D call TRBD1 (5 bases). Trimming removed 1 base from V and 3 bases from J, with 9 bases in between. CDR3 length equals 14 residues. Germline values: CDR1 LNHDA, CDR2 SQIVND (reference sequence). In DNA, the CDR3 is TGTGCCAGTAGTATAGGGGGGATTTACACTGAAGCTTTCTTT. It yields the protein CASSIGGIYTEAFF.

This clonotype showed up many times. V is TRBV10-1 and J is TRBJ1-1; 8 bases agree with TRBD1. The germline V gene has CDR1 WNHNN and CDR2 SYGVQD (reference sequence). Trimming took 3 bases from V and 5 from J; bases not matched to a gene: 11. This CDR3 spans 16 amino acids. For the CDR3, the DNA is TGCGCCAGCAGTGATCCGACCCTACAGGGGGGAACTGAAGCTTTCTTT. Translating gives CASSDPTLQGGTEAFF.

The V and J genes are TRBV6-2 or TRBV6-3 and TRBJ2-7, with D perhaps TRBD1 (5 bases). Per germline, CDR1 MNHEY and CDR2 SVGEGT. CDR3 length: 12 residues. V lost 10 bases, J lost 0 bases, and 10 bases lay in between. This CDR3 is CATTENSYEQYF. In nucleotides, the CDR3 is TGTGCCACGACAGAGAACTCCTACGAGCAGTACTTC.

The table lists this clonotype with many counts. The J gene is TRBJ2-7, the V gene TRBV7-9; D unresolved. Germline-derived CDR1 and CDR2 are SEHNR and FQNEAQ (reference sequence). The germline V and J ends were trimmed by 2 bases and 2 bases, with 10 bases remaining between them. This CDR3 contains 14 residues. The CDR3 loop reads CASSLIEIPYEQYV. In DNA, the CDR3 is TGTGCCAGCAGCTTAATTGAGATTCCCTACGAGCAGTACGTC.

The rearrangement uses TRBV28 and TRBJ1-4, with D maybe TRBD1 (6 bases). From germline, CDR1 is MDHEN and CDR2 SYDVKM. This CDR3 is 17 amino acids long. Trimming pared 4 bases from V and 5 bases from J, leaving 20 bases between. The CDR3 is CASSSGGFREKNEKLFF. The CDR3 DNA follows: TGTGCCAGCAGTTCCGGGGGCTTTAGAGAGAAAAATGAAAAACTGTTTTTT.

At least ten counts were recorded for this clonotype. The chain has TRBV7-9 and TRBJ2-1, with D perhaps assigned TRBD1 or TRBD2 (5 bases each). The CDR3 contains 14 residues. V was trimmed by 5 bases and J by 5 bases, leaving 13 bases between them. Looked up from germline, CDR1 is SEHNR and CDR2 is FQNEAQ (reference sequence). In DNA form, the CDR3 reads TGTGCCAGCAGCCCCCCGGGGCCCAACAATGAGCAGTTCTTC. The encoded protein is CASSPPGPNNEQFF.

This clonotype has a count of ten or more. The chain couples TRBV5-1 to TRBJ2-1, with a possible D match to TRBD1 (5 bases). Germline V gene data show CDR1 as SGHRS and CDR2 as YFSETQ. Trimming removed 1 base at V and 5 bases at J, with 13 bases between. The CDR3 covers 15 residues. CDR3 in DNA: TGCGCCAGCAGCTTGATCTTTGGGGCCAACAATGAGCAGTTCTTC. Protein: CASSLIFGANNEQFF.

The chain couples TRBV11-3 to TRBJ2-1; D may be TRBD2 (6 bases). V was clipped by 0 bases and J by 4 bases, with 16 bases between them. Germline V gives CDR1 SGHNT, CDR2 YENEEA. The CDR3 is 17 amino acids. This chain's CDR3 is CASSLDSGGPHYNEQFF. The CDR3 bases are TGTGCCAGCAGCTTAGATAGTGGAGGGCCTCATTACAATGAGCAGTTCTTC.

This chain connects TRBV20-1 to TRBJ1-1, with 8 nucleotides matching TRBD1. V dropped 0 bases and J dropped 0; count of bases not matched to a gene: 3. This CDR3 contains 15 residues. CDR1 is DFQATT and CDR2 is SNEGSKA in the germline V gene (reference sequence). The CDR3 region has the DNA TGCAGTGCTAGAGAGCTGGACAGGGTGAACACTGAAGCTTTCTTT. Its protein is CSARELDRVNTEAFF.

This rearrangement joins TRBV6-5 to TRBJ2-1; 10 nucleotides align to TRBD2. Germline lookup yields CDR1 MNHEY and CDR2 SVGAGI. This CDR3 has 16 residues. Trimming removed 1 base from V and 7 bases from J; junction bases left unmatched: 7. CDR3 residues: CASSYFSGTSENEQFF. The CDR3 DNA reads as TGTGCCAGCAGTTACTTTTCAGGGACTAGCGAGAATGAGCAGTTCTTC.

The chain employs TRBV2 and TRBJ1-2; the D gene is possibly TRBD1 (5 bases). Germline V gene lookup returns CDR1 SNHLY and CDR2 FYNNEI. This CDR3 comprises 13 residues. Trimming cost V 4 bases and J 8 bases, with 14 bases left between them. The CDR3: CASSASGKDGYTF. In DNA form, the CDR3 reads TGTGCCAGCAGTGCCTCAGGGAAAGACGGCTACACCTTC.

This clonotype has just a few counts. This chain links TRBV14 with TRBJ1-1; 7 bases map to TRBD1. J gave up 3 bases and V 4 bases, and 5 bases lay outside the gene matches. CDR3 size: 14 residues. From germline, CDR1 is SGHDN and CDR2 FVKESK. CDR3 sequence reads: CASSRRGMDTEAFF. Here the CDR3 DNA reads TGTGCCAGCAGCCGCAGGGGGATGGACACTGAAGCTTTCTTT.

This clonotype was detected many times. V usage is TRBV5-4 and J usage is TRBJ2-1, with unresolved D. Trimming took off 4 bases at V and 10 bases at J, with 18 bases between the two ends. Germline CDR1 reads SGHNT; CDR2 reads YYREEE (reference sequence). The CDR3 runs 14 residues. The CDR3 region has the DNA TGTGCCAGCAGCCCGCGTCAGAGCGTCGGCGAGCAGTTCTTC. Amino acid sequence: CASSPRQSVGEQFF.

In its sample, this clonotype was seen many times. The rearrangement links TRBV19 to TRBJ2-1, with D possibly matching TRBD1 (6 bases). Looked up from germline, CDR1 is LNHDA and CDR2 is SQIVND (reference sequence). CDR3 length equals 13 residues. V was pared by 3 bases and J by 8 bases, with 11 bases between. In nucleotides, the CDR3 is TGTGCCAGTAGTATCGGGACACGTTATGAGCAGTTCTTC. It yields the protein CASSIGTRYEQFF.

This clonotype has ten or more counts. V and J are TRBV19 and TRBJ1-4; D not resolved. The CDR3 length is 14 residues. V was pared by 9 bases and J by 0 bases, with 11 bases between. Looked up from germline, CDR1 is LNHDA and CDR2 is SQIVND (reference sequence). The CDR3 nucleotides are TGTGCCAGCGCGGTACAGACAACTAATGAAAAACTGTTTTTT. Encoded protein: CASAVQTTNEKLFF.

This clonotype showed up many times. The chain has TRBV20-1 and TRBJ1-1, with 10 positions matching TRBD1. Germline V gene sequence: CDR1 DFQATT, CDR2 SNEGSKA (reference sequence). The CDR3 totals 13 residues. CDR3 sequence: CRPDRGQGTEAFF. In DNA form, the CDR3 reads TGCAGGCCCGACAGGGGGCAGGGCACTGAAGCTTTCTTT.

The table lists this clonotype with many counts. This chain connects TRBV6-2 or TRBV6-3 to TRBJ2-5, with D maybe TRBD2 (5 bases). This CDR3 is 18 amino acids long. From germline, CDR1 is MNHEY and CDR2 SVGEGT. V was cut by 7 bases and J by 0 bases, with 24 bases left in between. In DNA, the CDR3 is TGTGCCAGCAAACCTGCGGGTCCAAAATACCCTTACCAAGAGACCCAGTACTTC. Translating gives CASKPAGPKYPYQETQYF.

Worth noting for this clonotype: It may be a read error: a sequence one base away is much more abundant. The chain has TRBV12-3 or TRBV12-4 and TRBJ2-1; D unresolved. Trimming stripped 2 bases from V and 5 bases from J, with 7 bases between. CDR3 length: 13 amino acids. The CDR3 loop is CASSLRADNEQFF. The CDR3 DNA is TGTGCCAGCAGTTTAAGGGCAGACAATGAGCAGTTCTTC.